The present T cell receptor (beta chain) was sequenced within a study of blood T cell repertoires in COVID-19 (TCRdb year 2020). Background on the whole study: Samples from collaborators originated in the United States, Italy and Spain and spanned both the acute and convalescent phases of COVID-19. The prospective study material was composed of cDNA or gDNA derived from T cells, B-cell-depleted T cells, or PBMCs. The dataset comprised deeply sampled blood TCRbeta repertoires from subjects exposed to, actively infected with, or recovered from COVID-19. The repertoires were released in a freely available public database meant as a resource for research on the immune response to SARS-CoV-2. Samples came from the ongoing ImmuneRACE study (first 160 participants) plus 1,254 subjects from 6 global collaborators. The sample metadata nearly always contained a de-identified subject ID, COVID-19 status, age in years and sex. Where available, HLA class I and class II types were taken from metadata supplied by the sample provider and were not determined by assay-based typing.

According to the germline V gene (reference sequence), CDR1 reads SGHNT and CDR2 reads YYREEE. Ends trimmed: V by 5 bases, J by 2 bases; bases unmatched to a gene: 6. The CDR3 sequence holds 15 residues, the cysteine and phenylalanine included. The CDR3 DNA has 45 bases and is translated from base 1. Collaborating institutions collected whole blood in K2EDTA tubes following their own protocols. Collaborator samples were shipped for TCRbeta analysis as frozen whole blood, isolated PBMCs, or DNA extracted from either sample type. As regards this clone: This clone's antigen is unknown. The record has no base qualities; no much larger clone is one base away.

On the study overall, not on this receptor specifically: The quantity of clinical and demographic metadata differed by source and by participant and was supplied without curation.

TCRbeta CDR3 regions were amplified from genomic DNA using the immunoSEQ Assay, a bias-controlled multiplex PCR. The paper's processing steps were these. The number of nucleated cells in each sample was estimated by amplification of reference gene primers within the assay. To quantify the absolute abundance of each unique TCRbeta CDR3 rearrangement, sequence reads were collapsed and filtered. For each sample, productive Simpson clonality was calculated by taking the square root of Simpson's diversity index across productive rearrangements. The table comes from immuneACCESS by way of TCRdb, which keeps in-frame sequences with V and J called. Part of the clones is missing from these tables; in studies checked, under half for an unresolved V gene and the rest for unknown reasons. V and J calls and clone size are given by that table; D and trimming were obtained from the DNA. Across this sample there are about 78,000 clones, with around nine tenths seen only once. The ten largest clones represent about 2.9% of the sample.

The receptor's source is a man aged 70-80 years with active or convalescent COVID-19. Specimen: peripheral blood. The chain employs TRBV5-4 and TRBJ2-2; TRBD1 matches 7 bases in the middle. The CDR3 reads as follows: CASSSGTVNTGELFF. The DNA sequence is given as TGTGCCAGCAGTTCAGGGACAGTCAACACCGGGGAGCTGTTTTTT.